This TCR beta chain was found in a study of blood T cell repertoires in COVID-19. Overall study: Acute and convalescent COVID-19 specimens originated in the United States, Italy and Spain. PBMCs, B-cell-depleted T cells, or T cells provided the cDNA or gDNA that made up the material.

Only in-frame clones appear in the TCRdb table, and some are missing; sequencing was by immunoSEQ multiplex PCR. The sample lists 310,000 or so clones; roughly 86% were seen once. Trimming took 2 bases from V and 0 from J, leaving 11 bases between them. There are 17 residues in the CDR3. Germline V gene sequence: CDR1 ENHRY, CDR2 SYGVKD. The chain links TRBV10-3 to TRBJ1-6; the D gene is possibly TRBD1 (6 bases). The TCR was taken from a woman under 40 with COVID-19, enrolled during active disease. The specimen sequenced was peripheral blood. The DNA for the CDR3 is TGTGCCATCAGTGAGGGACAGTCGAGCTCCTATAATTCACCCCTCCACTTT. It is translated as CAISEGQSSSYNSPLHF.